The 18 T cell receptor beta chains listed next were all sequenced from one sample in a study of regulatory T cells in long-lasting Graves disease. Arm-PCR with iRepertoire HTBI primers amplified the CDR3 regions for these TCR beta libraries. TCRdb reprocessed the multiplex PCR reads via MiXCR and lists one record per CDR3 protein. The sample gives roughly 300,000 distinct CDR3 sequences, about 19% of which show up once; about 29% is in the top ten. The time point was: persistent/refractory GD, antithyroid drugs over 5 years with positive TRAb. PBMC RNA was the source of the TCR library. The specimen was peripheral blood mononuclear cells (PBMCs), collected when the disease was refractory, from a patient treated with antithyroid drugs. The receptor source for this set is a female donor with Graves disease.

This clonotype showed up just a few times. The chain has TRBV19 and TRBJ2-4, with D possibly being TRBD1 or TRBD2 (5 bases each). Per the germline V gene, CDR1 is LNHDA and CDR2 is SQIVND (reference sequence). V was trimmed by 5 bases and J by 0 bases, leaving 17 bases between them. The CDR3 loop spans 17 amino acids. The CDR3 loop is CASSDDTGPRAKNIQYF. The CDR3 DNA is TGTGCCAGTAGTGACGATACGGGACCCAGAGCCAAAAACATTCAGTACTTC.

The sample holds many counts of this clonotype. The chain is built from TRBV11-3 and TRBJ2-5, with TRBD1 matching over 8 bases. Trimming took 5 bases from V and 2 from J; bases not matched to a gene: 7. The CDR3 spans 15 residues. Germline V gene data show CDR1 as SGHNT and CDR2 as YENEEA. CDR3 region: CASSRQGPKQETQYF. The CDR3 DNA is TGTGCCAGCAGCCGACAGGGGCCCAAACAAGAGACCCAGTACTTC.

This clonotype has a handful of counts. As DNA, the CDR3 is TGTGCCAGCAGCCAAACGGGGCCAGGGACCTACGAGCAGTACTTC. This gives the protein CASSQTGPGTYEQYF. The chain couples TRBV7-9 to TRBJ2-7, with D perhaps matching TRBD1 or TRBD2 (5 bases each). The V and J ends lost 5 bases and 2 bases respectively, with 16 bases between them. CDR1 is SEHNR and CDR2 is FQNEAQ in the germline V gene (reference sequence). This CDR3 has 15 residues.

The table lists this clonotype with a few counts. The V and J genes are TRBV20-1 and TRBJ2-1; D not certain. The ends were cut back, 0 bases at V and 7 bases at J, with 7 bases in the middle. The CDR3 spans 12 residues. Germline assignment: CDR1 DFQATT and CDR2 SNEGSKA (reference sequence). The DNA for the CDR3 is TGCAGTGCTAGAGATCGACGAAATGAGCAGTTCTTC. This gives the protein CSARDRRNEQFF.

In the case of this clonotype: This may stem from a read error, because a much larger clone lies one nucleotide away. Since no conserved phenylalanine or tryptophan closes the CDR3, a read error is the likely cause. The V and J genes are TRBV2 and TRBJ1-6, with 10 bases aligning to TRBD1. The CDR3 is made up of 15 amino acids. Germline CDR1 is SNHLY and CDR2 is FYNNEI. J lost 3 bases, V lost 4 bases, and 0 bases had no gene match. The CDR3 protein is CASSGTGGYNSPLHL. The CDR3 DNA reads TGTGCCAGCAGTGGGACAGGGGGCTATAATTCACCCCTCCACCTT.

Many counts were recorded for this clonotype. This chain connects TRBV28 to TRBJ2-2; D is perhaps TRBD2 (5 bases). Germline CDR1 reads MDHEN; CDR2 reads SYDVKM. V gave up 6 bases and J gave up 1 base, with 9 bases separating them. The length of the CDR3 is 14 residues. In nucleotides, the CDR3 is TGTGCCAGCAGCTTAGAGGGGAACACCGGGGAGCTGTTTTTT. It is translated as CASSLEGNTGELFF.

This clonotype was seen more than once but under ten times. The chain links TRBV6-9 to TRBJ1-2, with D possibly TRBD1 on 5 matching bases. The germline gives CDR1 MNHGY, CDR2 SVAAGI. V shed 4 bases and J shed 4 bases, with 10 bases lying between them. CDR3 length equals 13 residues. The CDR3 nucleotides read TGTGCCAGCAGTTTGGGACTGTTCTATGGCTACACCTTC. Translated: CASSLGLFYGYTF.

Worth noting for this clonotype: This may stem from a read error, because a much larger clone lies one nucleotide away. The chain has TRBV10-2 and TRBJ1-2; the D is unclear. Germline loops: CDR1 WSHSY, CDR2 SAAADI. This CDR3 region has 13 residues. The CDR3 loop reads CASGEATDYGYTF. For the CDR3, the DNA is TGCGCCAGCGGTGAAGCAACGGACTATGGCTACACCTTC.

In its sample, this clonotype was seen many times. The chain couples TRBV9 to TRBJ2-5; no firm D call. This CDR3 has 13 amino acids. Trimming shortened V by 1 base and J by 0 bases, and 4 bases separated the two germline ends. CDR1 is SGDLS, CDR2 YYNGEE, per germline. Here the CDR3 DNA reads TGTGCCAGCAGCGTATCTCACCAAGAGACCCAGTACTTC. This encodes CASSVSHQETQYF. Full variable domain (remainder filled in from reference TRBV9 and TRBJ2-5): DSGVTQTPKHLITATGQRVTLRCSPRSGDLSVYWYQQSLDQGLQFLIQYYNGEERAKGNILERFSAQQFPDLHSELNLSSLELGDSALYFCASSVSHQETQYFGPGTRLLVL.

This clonotype occurred a few times. This sequence joins TRBV19 and TRBJ1-6, with D possibly TRBD1 on 6 matching bases. Trimming left V 8 bases short and J 6 bases short, with 20 bases between. From germline, CDR1 is LNHDA and CDR2 SQIVND (reference sequence). The CDR3 has 16 residues. The CDR3 bases are TGTGCCAGTTCCGGGGAGACAGGTCTGATTAATTCACCCCTCCACTTT. It codes for CASSGETGLINSPLHF.

This clonotype occurred a few times. The CDR3 here is CASSQTERNTIYF. CDR3 DNA: TGTGCCAGCAGTCAGACAGAACGAAACACCATATATTTT. The genes are TRBV6-1 and TRBJ1-3, with D tentatively TRBD1 (5 bases). This CDR3 region has 13 residues. V shed 5 bases and J shed 5 bases, with 10 bases lying between them. Germline CDR1 and CDR2: MNHNS and SASEGT.

This clonotype was seen ten or more times. The chain is built from TRBV27 and TRBJ1-6; weak D call: TRBD1 (6 bases). The CDR3 runs 13 residues. Deletions cut 10 bases from V and 10 bases from J, with 17 bases between. Germline V gene lookup returns CDR1 MNHEY and CDR2 SMNVEV (reference sequence). CDR3 sequence (DNA): TGTGCCACCAAGGGGGGAAATATATCACCCCTCCACTTT. It specifies CATKGGNISPLHF.

The table lists this clonotype with many counts. The chain recombines TRBV7-2 with TRBJ2-7, with TRBD2 matching 11 bases. CDR3 length equals 15 residues. Germline lookup yields CDR1 SGHTA and CDR2 FQGNSA. After removal of 5 bases from V and 3 bases from J, the junction contained 6 bases not matched to a gene. In DNA form, the CDR3 reads TGTGCCAGCAGCCTCCGACTAGCGGGACGCTACGAGCAGTACTTC. It encodes CASSLRLAGRYEQYF.

This chain joins TRBV6-1 and TRBJ2-7; D uncertain. The CDR3 length is 13 residues. The V end was cut by 7 bases, the J end by 5 bases, with 15 bases between. From germline, CDR1 is MNHNS and CDR2 SASEGT. The CDR3 sequence is CASNSPPDDEQYF. The CDR3 DNA is TGTGCCAGCAACAGCCCGCCGGACGACGAGCAGTACTTC.

This clonotype was counted ten times or more. The chain employs TRBV2 and TRBJ1-1; D gene unclear. Trimming left V 8 bases short and J 1 base short, with 11 bases between. Germline loops: CDR1 SNHLY, CDR2 FYNNEI. The CDR3 is 13 residues long. CDR3 in DNA: TGTGCCAGCCACGAGATAGCGAACACTGAAGCTTTCTTT. This gives the protein CASHEIANTEAFF. The full variable domain, with the rest looked up from reference TRBV2 and TRBJ1-1, is EPEVTQTPSHQVTQMGQEVILRCVPISNHLYFYWYRQILGQKVEFLVSFYNNEISEKSEIFDDQFSVERPDGSNFTLKIRSTKLEDSAMYFCASHEIANTEAFFGQGTRLTVV.

The J gene is TRBJ1-1, the V gene TRBV20-1; D perhaps matches TRBD1 (5 bases). The CDR3 runs to 14 residues. Between the trimmed V and J ends, which lost 0 bases and 4 bases, there was a span of 12 bases. The germline gives CDR1 DFQATT, CDR2 SNEGSKA (reference sequence). CDR3 sequence: CSARDQGRGTEAFF. The CDR3 DNA reads as TGCAGTGCTAGAGACCAGGGCCGGGGCACTGAAGCTTTCTTT.

This clonotype was recorded many times. This sequence joins TRBV9 and TRBJ2-5, with D perhaps TRBD1 or TRBD2 (5 bases each). The V gene's germline CDR1 is SGDLS and CDR2 YYNGEE. This CDR3 contains 17 residues. The ends were cut back, 3 bases at V and 2 bases at J, with 20 bases in the middle. The CDR3 loop reads CASSERGRHGGQETQYF. The CDR3 coding sequence is TGTGCCAGCAGCGAGAGGGGTAGGCATGGGGGTCAAGAGACCCAGTACTTC.

This clonotype occurred many times. The chain has TRBV18 and TRBJ1-1; no clear D gene. Germline V gene lookup returns CDR1 KGHSH and CDR2 LQKENI. This CDR3 has 14 residues. V was cut by 3 bases and J by 0 bases, with 8 bases left in between. As DNA, the CDR3 is TGTGCCAGCTCACCGGGTGGAGTGAACACTGAAGCTTTCTTT. Amino acids: CASSPGGVNTEAFF.